This TCR beta chain was retrieved from a study of CD8 T cells in Susac syndrome. The V gene end was trimmed by 5 bases and the J gene end by 5 bases; junction bases not matched to a gene: 6. From germline, CDR1 is SQVTM and CDR2 ANQGSEA. This CDR3 spans 14 amino acids. Roughly 0.45 to 1 ug RNA was reverse transcribed with random hexamers. Amplification of the TCR beta CDR3 was carried out by immunoSEQ multiplex PCR, which spanned a total of 54 Vbeta and 13 Jbeta segments. TCRdb itself ran the immunoSEQ multiplex PCR reads through MiXCR, one entry per CDR3 protein. The data hold over 100,000 distinct CDR3 sequences, with just under 95% observed a single time.

What was sequenced was CD8+ T cells from PBMCs. The sequence was collected from a human donor in good health. The chain links TRBV29-1 to TRBJ2-2; TRBD1 aligns across 9 bases. The CDR3 sequence: CSVFGGQGTGELFF. DNA for the CDR3: TGCAGCGTTTTCGGTGGACAGGGGACCGGGGAGCTGTTTTTT.